The clone carrying this T cell receptor (beta chain) was found a few times. Its matching antigen is unknown. The source of the sample is a study of graft-versus-host responses after intestinal transplantation. Germline CDR1 reads KGHSH; CDR2 reads LQKENI. Trimming removed 3 bases from V and 2 bases from J, with 11 bases in between. The CDR3 covers 14 residues. The assay was immunoSEQ multiplex PCR, and TCRdb's table has in-frame clones only and misses some. The sample holds about 120,000 clones, roughly 91% seen once. Points from the study as a whole: In recipient marrow, GvH clones were found, and some appeared first in ileum or blood.

The V gene is TRBV18, the J gene TRBJ2-7; unclear D gene. Here the sequenced sample was unstimulated CD4+ T cells sorted from spleen or lymph node cells, taken before intestinal transplant. The TCR sequence derives from a human donor who received an intestinal transplant. Here the CDR3 DNA reads TGTGCCAGCTCACCCGAGCTTTTAACCTACGAGCAGTACTTC. Its protein product is CASSPELLTYEQYF.